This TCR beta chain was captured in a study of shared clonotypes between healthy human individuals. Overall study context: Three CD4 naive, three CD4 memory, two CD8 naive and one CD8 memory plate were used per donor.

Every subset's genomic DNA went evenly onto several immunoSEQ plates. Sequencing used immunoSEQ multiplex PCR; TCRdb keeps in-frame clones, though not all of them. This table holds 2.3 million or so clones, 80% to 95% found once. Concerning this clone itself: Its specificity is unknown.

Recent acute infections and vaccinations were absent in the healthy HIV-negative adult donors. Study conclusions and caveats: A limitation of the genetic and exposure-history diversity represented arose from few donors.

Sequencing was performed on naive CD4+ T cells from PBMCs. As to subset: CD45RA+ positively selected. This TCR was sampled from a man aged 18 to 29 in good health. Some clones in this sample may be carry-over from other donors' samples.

DNA for the CDR3: TGTGCCAGTGATGCTCAGGGATTAGGGAAAGAGACCCAGTACTTC. Its protein is CASDAQGLGKETQYF. The chain uses TRBV2 and TRBJ2-5; tentative D call: TRBD1 (5 bases). The ends were cut back, 9 bases at V and 3 bases at J, with 20 bases in the middle. CDR1 is SNHLY and CDR2 is FYNNEI in the germline V gene. This CDR3 spans 15 amino acids. Full variable domain (rest looked up from reference TRBV2 and TRBJ2-5): EPEVTQTPSHQVTQMGQEVILRCVPISNHLYFYWYRQILGQKVEFLVSFYNNEISEKSEIFDDQFSVERPDGSNFTLKIRSTKLEDSAMYFCASDAQGLGKETQYFGPGTRLLVL.